Listed below are T cell receptor beta chains from one sample, sequenced in a study of spatial heterogeneity in lung cancer. TCRdb reprocessed the 5' RACE reads with MiXCR, giving one entry per CDR3 protein. The table lists approximately 5,000 distinct CDR3 sequences, 20% to 30% of them singletons. Source: PBMCs, taken at surgery. The receptor source for this set is a male donor with early-stage non-small cell lung cancer. Both conserved end residues are part of each CDR3. A D gene is named only where the DNA matches it firmly. Not all rows give a size; the values are once, few, many and, for expanded clones, a class.

j_call,v_call,d_call,clone_size,cdr3_nt,cdr3_aa
TRBJ2-3,TRBV7-8,.,.,TGTGCCAGCAAGTCGGGACTGCCCACAGATACGCAGTATTTT,CASKSGLPTDTQYF
TRBJ1-5,TRBV7-9,.,few,TGTGCCAGCAGCATCCGTAGGGATCAGCCCCAGCATTTT,CASSIRRDQPQHF
TRBJ2-5,TRBV29-1,TRBD1,few,TGCAGCGCACAAACAGGGGAAACCCAGTACTTC,CSAQTGETQYF
TRBJ1-1,TRBV4-1,.,.,TGCGCCAGCAGCCTGTCCCAGGTATCTAGGAACACTGAAGCTTTCTTT,CASSLSQVSRNTEAFF
TRBJ2-1,TRBV7-9,.,few,TGTGCCAGCAGCTTAATTGAGCGTTCGGGTGAGCAGTTCTTC,CASSLIERSGEQFF
TRBJ1-1,TRBV29-1,.,medium-sized,TGCAGCGTCATGGGCCGGGGAGGTACTGAAGCTTTCTTT,CSVMGRGGTEAFF
TRBJ2-1,TRBV6-6,TRBD2,medium-sized,TGTGCCAGCAGTTTAGGCGGGGGGGCCATGGGCAATGAGCAGTTCTTC,CASSLGGGAMGNEQFF
TRBJ2-7,TRBV9,.,medium-sized,TGTGCCTCCGGGGTCAGCTCCTACGAGCAGTACTTC,CASGVSSYEQYF
TRBJ1-1,TRBV5-1,TRBD1,.,TGCGCCAGCAGCTTGTCTACAGGGGAGAACACTGAAGCTTTCTTT,CASSLSTGENTEAFF
TRBJ2-5,TRBV7-9,TRBD1,few,TGTGCCAGCGGACAGGGGAAGGAGACCCAGTACTTC,CASGQGKETQYF
TRBJ1-5,TRBV28,.,medium-sized,TGTGCCAGCAGTTTGGACACCAATCAGCCCCAGCATTTT,CASSLDTNQPQHF
TRBJ2-5,TRBV10-3,.,medium-sized,TGTGCCATCAGTGACGGGAGCGGAGGGCAAGAGACCCAGTACTTC,CAISDGSGGQETQYF
TRBJ1-2,TRBV27,TRBD1,medium-sized,TGTGCCAGCAGCCCCTTGGGGGACAGGGCAAAGTATGGCTACACCTTC,CASSPLGDRAKYGYTF
TRBJ2-7,TRBV9,TRBD1,medium-sized,TGTGCCAGCAGCGGCGACAGGGGCCTACACGAGCAGTACTTC,CASSGDRGLHEQYF
TRBJ2-1,TRBV5-1,TRBD2,few,TGCGCCAGCAGCTTGGACGTTGGACTAGCGGGCTGGGATGGGCAGTTCTTC,CASSLDVGLAGWDGQFF
TRBJ2-1,TRBV29-1,.,.,TGCAGCGTTGGGCGCATAGCGAATGAGCAGTTCTTC,CSVGRIANEQFF
TRBJ2-7,TRBV7-9,TRBD1,medium-sized,TGTGCCAGCAGCTCTTCACAGGGGAACGAGCAGTACTTC,CASSSSQGNEQYF
TRBJ1-2,TRBV20-1,TRBD1,.,TGCAGTGCTTCCCGGACAGGGGGCGGCGGCTACACCTTC,CSASRTGGGGYTF
TRBJ2-7,TRBV5-6,.,.,TGTGCCAGCAGCTACCGGTACGAGCAGTACTTC,CASSYRYEQYF
TRBJ2-7,TRBV11-2,.,medium-sized,TGTGCCAGCAGCTCCGTTGGAGGGTACGAGCAGTACTTC,CASSSVGGYEQYF
TRBJ2-7,TRBV5-1,.,.,TGCGCCAGCAGCTTTCAGCCAACGGGGGACTCGGGGGAGCAGTACTTC,CASSFQPTGDSGEQYF
TRBJ2-7,TRBV13,TRBD2,.,TGTGCCAGCAGTCGTAGCGGGACTTTCTCCTACGAGCAGTACTTC,CASSRSGTFSYEQYF
TRBJ2-7,TRBV6-2/TRBV6-3,.,.,TGTGCCAGCAGTTACATCCGGGGGCGCCGATACGAGCAGTACTTC,CASSYIRGRRYEQYF
TRBJ2-7,TRBV25-1,.,once,TGTGCCAGCAGTGGGTCCTTACAGGTCGCGTACTTC,CASSGSLQVAYF
TRBJ1-2,TRBV2,.,many,TGTGCCAGCAGTGGAGGGGGAATCTATGGCTACACCTTC,CASSGGGIYGYTF
TRBJ2-7,TRBV5-1,TRBD2,.,TGCGCCAGCAGCTGGGAGGGGAGCTCCTACGAGCAGTACTTC,CASSWEGSSYEQYF
TRBJ2-7,TRBV12-3/TRBV12-4,TRBD1,few,TGTGCCAGCAGTTTAGGGGACAGACCTTACGAGCAGTACTTC,CASSLGDRPYEQYF
TRBJ2-1,TRBV28,.,few,TGTGCCAGCAGCCATCCTAGGGGGGAGTTCAGTGAGCAGTTCTTC,CASSHPRGEFSEQFF
TRBJ2-7,TRBV11-2,TRBD1,once,TGTGCCAGCAGCTGGACAGGGGGCGCTCCCTACGAGCAGTACTTC,CASSWTGGAPYEQYF
TRBJ2-1,TRBV19,TRBD1,.,TGTGCCAGTAGTCACCGGGACAGGGTCAATGAGCAGTTCTTC,CASSHRDRVNEQFF
TRBJ2-1,TRBV28,TRBD2,once,TGTGCCAGCAGAAATAGCGGGAGTTCAAATGAGCAGTTCTTC,CASRNSGSSNEQFF
TRBJ2-7,TRBV25-1,TRBD1,.,TGTGCCAGCACCAAATTTAAGGGACAGGGGATATACGAGCAGTACTTC,CASTKFKGQGIYEQYF
TRBJ2-2,TRBV11-1,TRBD1,.,TGTGCCAGCAGCTCACCCCGGGACAGATACAAGGGGGAGCTGTTTTTT,CASSSPRDRYKGELFF
TRBJ2-5,TRBV11-2,.,medium-sized,TGTGCCAGCAGCTCTGTCGGCTCGGAGACCCAGTACTTC,CASSSVGSETQYF
TRBJ2-3,TRBV7-3,.,medium-sized,TGTGCCAGCAGCTTATTGGGGGGACGCACAGATACGCAGTATTTT,CASSLLGGRTDTQYF
TRBJ1-2,TRBV12-3/TRBV12-4,TRBD1,.,TGTGCCAGCGGTACAGGGGGTTTTGGCTACACCTTC,CASGTGGFGYTF
TRBJ2-1,TRBV4-1,.,medium-sized,TGCGCCAGCAGGGGCCAGAAAACTCACAATGAGCAGTTCTTC,CASRGQKTHNEQFF
TRBJ1-5,TRBV27,TRBD1,.,TGTGCCAGCAGTGCCTCGACAGGGTTTGGCAATCAGCCCCAGCATTTT,CASSASTGFGNQPQHF
TRBJ2-7,TRBV20-1,TRBD1,few,TGCAGTGCTAGAGATGGGGGACAGGGCCTACAGTACTTC,CSARDGGQGLQYF
TRBJ2-3,TRBV7-9,.,medium-sized,TGTGCCAGCAGCCCCATAACGGGAAGCGCCTATGGGGCAGATACGCAGTATTTT,CASSPITGSAYGADTQYF
TRBJ2-3,TRBV12-3/TRBV12-4,TRBD1,medium-sized,TGTGCCAGCAGTCCTGGGGGACAGGGCTCAGATACGCAGTATTTT,CASSPGGQGSDTQYF
TRBJ1-2,TRBV11-2,.,medium-sized,TGTGCCAGCAGCCAGTGGACAGTCCTATCAAACTATGGCTACACCTTC,CASSQWTVLSNYGYTF